These 4 T cell receptor beta chains were sequenced from one sample in a study of CD8 T cells in Susac syndrome. It was with random hexamers that about 0.45 to 1 ug RNA was reverse transcribed. TCRdb passed the immunoSEQ multiplex PCR reads through MiXCR, listing each CDR3 protein once. The table shows 200,000 or so distinct CDR3 sequences, with about 95% occurring only once. Sequenced: CD4+ T cells from PBMCs. Receptors were obtained from a human donor with multiple sclerosis.

The chain uses TRBV3-1 and TRBJ2-1, with D unclear. The germline CDR1 and CDR2 sequences are LGHDT and YNNKEL (reference sequence). Trimming removed 2 bases at V and 0 bases at J, with 2 bases between. This CDR3 has 13 residues. The CDR3 loop reads CASSQLSYNEQFF. The CDR3 nucleotides are TGTGCCAGCAGCCAACTCTCCTACAATGAGCAGTTCTTC.

This chain uses TRBV27 with TRBJ2-1, with D maybe TRBD2 (5 bases). Germline assignment: CDR1 MNHEY and CDR2 SMNVEV (reference sequence). Between the trimmed V and J ends, which lost 4 bases and 9 bases, there was a span of 16 bases. This CDR3 contains 14 residues. In DNA form, the CDR3 reads TGTGCCAGCAGTTCCCACGGGGATCAGATTGAGCAGTTCTTC. Translating it yields CASSSHGDQIEQFF.

The chain recombines TRBV13 with TRBJ2-3; 8 bases are shared with TRBD2. The CDR3 extends over 16 amino acids. V lost 5 bases to trimming and J lost 0 bases; unmatched junction nucleotides: 7. The V gene's germline CDR1 is PRHDT and CDR2 FYEKMQ (reference sequence). The CDR3 spells CASSPGGLASTDTQYF. As DNA, the CDR3 is TGTGCCAGCAGCCCGGGGGGGCTCGCTAGCACAGATACGCAGTATTTT.

Written as DNA, the CDR3 is TGTGCCAGCAGCACCTACAGGGGTCGATACGAGACCCAGTACTTC. This sequence encodes CASSTYRGRYETQYF. The chain has TRBV11-2 and TRBJ2-5; 7 bases fit TRBD1. Trimming took 5 bases from V and 5 from J; bases not matched to a gene: 11. The CDR3 sequence is 15 residues long. Germline assignment: CDR1 SGHAT and CDR2 FQNNGV.